This TCR beta chain was sequenced during a study of CD8+ T cells in alopecia areata. Study in general: Tofacitinib ran for 6 to 18 months before 6 months off drug. Broader study findings: The presence of one nonresponder keeps the tie between baseline CD8+ expansion and response uncertain. Lesional scalp exceeded normal scalp in clonality, especially in alopecia totalis/universalis.

The V end lost 3 bases, the J end lost 5 bases, and 13 bases lay between the germline ends. CDR3 size: 14 residues. Per the germline V gene, CDR1 is LNHDA and CDR2 is SQIVND (reference sequence). A remark on this clone: Its specificity is unknown.

The authors extracted RNA and reverse transcribed it into cDNA as the sequencing template. The method was immunoSEQ multiplex PCR; TCRdb's version includes in-frame clones alone and lacks a portion of them. Of around 140,000 clones listed, approximately 86% are singletons. Treatment described: oral pan-JAK inhibitor, 5-10 mg twice daily. The chain joins TRBV19 to TRBJ1-1, with D perhaps matching TRBD1 (6 bases). Sequenced material: CD8+ T cells sorted from blood, taken at week 4, from a patient treated with tofacitinib. This clonotype was sampled from a human donor with alopecia areata. The CDR3, as DNA: TGTGCCAGTAGTATCCTAACTGACAGGACTGAAGCTTTCTTT. It encodes CASSILTDRTEAFF.